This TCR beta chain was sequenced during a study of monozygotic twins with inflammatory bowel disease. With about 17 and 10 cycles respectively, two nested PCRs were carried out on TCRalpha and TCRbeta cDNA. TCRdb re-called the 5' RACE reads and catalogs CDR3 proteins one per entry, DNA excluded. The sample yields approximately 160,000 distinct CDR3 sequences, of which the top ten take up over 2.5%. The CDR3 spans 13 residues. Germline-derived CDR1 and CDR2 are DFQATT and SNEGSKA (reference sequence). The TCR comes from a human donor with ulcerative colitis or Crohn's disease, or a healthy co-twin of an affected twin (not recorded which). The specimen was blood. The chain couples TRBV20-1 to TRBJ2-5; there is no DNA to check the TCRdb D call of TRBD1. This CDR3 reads CSALQGEGETQYF.